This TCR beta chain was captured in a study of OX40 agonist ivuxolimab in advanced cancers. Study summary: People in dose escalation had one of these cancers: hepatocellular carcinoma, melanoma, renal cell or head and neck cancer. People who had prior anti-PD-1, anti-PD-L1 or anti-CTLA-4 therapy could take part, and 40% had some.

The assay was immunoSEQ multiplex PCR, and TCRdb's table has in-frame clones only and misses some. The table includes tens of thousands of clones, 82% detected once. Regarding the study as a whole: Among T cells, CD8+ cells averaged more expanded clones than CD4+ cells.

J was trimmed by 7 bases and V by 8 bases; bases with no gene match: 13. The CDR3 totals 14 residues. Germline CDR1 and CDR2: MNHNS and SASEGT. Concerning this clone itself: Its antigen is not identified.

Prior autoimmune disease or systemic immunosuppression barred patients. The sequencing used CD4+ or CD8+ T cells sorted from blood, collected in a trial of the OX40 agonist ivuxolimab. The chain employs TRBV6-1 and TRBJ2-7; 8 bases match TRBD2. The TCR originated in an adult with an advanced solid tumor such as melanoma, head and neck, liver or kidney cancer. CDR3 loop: CASGSWSRGGEQYF. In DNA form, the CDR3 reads TGTGCCAGCGGGTCTTGGAGTCGGGGGGGAGAGCAGTACTTC.